This TCR beta chain stems from a study of blood T cell repertoires in COVID-19. The germline V gene has CDR1 SGHDN and CDR2 FVKESK. This CDR3 region has 15 residues. Trimming took 4 bases from V and 5 from J, leaving 17 bases between them. TCRdb's copy holds only in-frame clones and misses some; the assay was immunoSEQ multiplex PCR. The sample lists about 49,000 clones, roughly 88% occurring once. The TCR sequence derives from a human donor in a cohort sampled during active COVID-19. The chain carries TRBV14 and TRBJ2-5, with TRBD2 as a possible D gene (5 bases). Sequencing input: peripheral blood. CDR3 amino acids: CASSPRRQERETQYF. The DNA of the CDR3 is TGTGCCAGCAGCCCGCGGAGGCAGGAACGCGAGACCCAGTACTTC.